This TCR beta chain was obtained from a study of T cell repertoires in cytomegalovirus infection (dated by TCRdb to about 2019). Some background on the complete study: Because public TCR beta signatures pointed to carriage of CMV infection together with the matching HLA type, the HLA type of each donor mattered for the analysis.

The instrument given in TCRdb is Illumina HiSeq 1500. TCRdb itself trimmed the public reads at Q25 with fastp, ran MiXCR and retained productive beta chains. CDR3 protein sequences are deduplicated, and each keeps its most common genes and DNA. Across this sample there are approximately 250,000 distinct CDR3 sequences, with about 20% seen only once. Around a sixth of the sample goes to the ten largest clones. The research as a whole found: The ex vivo response was dominated by HLA-C-restricted CMV-specific TCR beta clonotypes, and the single most frequent clonotype in two of eight donors was supplied by these HLA-C-restricted clonotypes. Cumulative frequency of public TCR beta family members discriminated carriers of CMV infection plus the relevant HLA type in this cohort and an independent 352-donor cohort.

This clonotype was seen more than once but under ten times. Its antigen is still unknown. No base quality information exists; no much larger clone differs at one position. Sequencing was performed on CD8+ T cells from PBMCs. This sequence originates from a human donor in good health (CMV status not recorded). Some clones in this sample may be carry-over from other donors' samples.

The DNA sequence follows: TGTGCCAGCAGCCGACTACCTGGGACAGGGGAAGAGACCCAGTACTTC. Protein translation: CASSRLPGTGEETQYF. The receptor chain draws on TRBV7-9 and TRBJ2-5, and 10 bases in between align with TRBD1. Here V drops 5 bases and J drops 3 bases, and the junction holds 9 bases not matched to any gene. The CDR3 holds 16 amino acids from the cysteine to the phenylalanine. This entry keeps only the CDR3 DNA: 48 bases, framed from base 1. Via the germline V gene (reference sequence), CDR1 is SEHNR and CDR2 FQNEAQ.